Below, 10 T cell receptor beta chains from the same sample are listed, as sequenced in a study of a mutant IDH1 vaccine in newly diagnosed glioma. Time point in this sample: week 5, during vaccination. In every dose of vaccine, 300 ug of mutant IDH1 20-mer peptide was given alongside topical imiquimod. Data came from immunoSEQ multiplex PCR; TCRdb stores just in-frame clones and leaves some out. The sample has about 56,000 clones, 85% to 90% seen once. These TCRs are of unknown antigen specificity. The sample in question was PBMCs, obtained from a glioma patient whose treatment included an IDH1 peptide vaccine. The receptors originated from a woman aged 40-49 years with glioma.

This clone appeared a single time. The chain carries TRBV27 and TRBJ2-1, with 7 bases fitting TRBD2. The CDR3 has 16 residues. J lost 0 bases, V lost 10 bases, and 12 bases had no gene match. Germline CDR1 MNHEY, CDR2 SMNVEV (reference sequence). The CDR3 here is CATHRGTKSSYNEQFF. As DNA, the CDR3 is TGTGCCACCCACCGGGGGACTAAGAGCTCCTACAATGAGCAGTTCTTC.

The V call is TRBV5-5, the J call TRBJ2-2, with D possibly matching TRBD1 (5 bases). The CDR3 spans 16 residues. Trimming removed 0 bases at V and 0 bases at J, with 9 bases between. Per germline, CDR1 SGHKS and CDR2 YYEKEE (reference sequence). In DNA form, the CDR3 reads TGTGCCAGCAGCTTGGGGGGCCTACCGAACACCGGGGAGCTGTTTTTT. Translated, it gives CASSLGGLPNTGELFF. The complete variable domain, with remaining parts taken from reference TRBV5-5 and TRBJ2-2, reads DAGVTQSPTHLIKTRGQQVTLRCSPISGHKSVSWYQQVLGQGPQFIFQYYEKEERGRGNFPDRFSARQFPNYSSELNVNALLLGDSALYLCASSLGGLPNTGELFFGEGSRLTVL.

This clone occurred once. The chain has TRBV5-1 and TRBJ1-2, with 10 bases identical to TRBD1. From germline, CDR1 is SGHRS and CDR2 YFSETQ. This CDR3 is 14 amino acids long. The trim removed 4 bases at V and 8 bases at J, leaving 8 bases unmatched. CDR3 nucleotide sequence: TGCGCCAGCAGCACGGGACAGGGGACAGGGGGCTACACCTTC. Protein product: CASSTGQGTGGYTF.

The chain couples TRBV19 to TRBJ2-6; possibly TRBD1 for D (5 bases). V was clipped by 7 bases and J by 0 bases, with 10 bases between them. CDR1 is LNHDA, CDR2 SQIVND, per germline (reference sequence). The CDR3 extends over 15 amino acids. CDR3 loop: CASNAQASGANVLTF. CDR3 in DNA: TGTGCCAGTAATGCACAGGCCTCTGGGGCCAACGTCCTGACTTTC.

The chain recombines TRBV4-3 with TRBJ1-4; D gene unclear. CDR3 length equals 17 residues. Germline V gene data show CDR1 as LGHNA and CDR2 as YSLEER. V shed 4 bases and J shed 6 bases, with 21 bases lying between them. CDR3: CASSPGRSGLFHEKLFF. DNA of the CDR3: TGCGCCAGCAGCCCCGGACGATCCGGGCTTTTTCATGAAAAACTGTTTTTT.

For the CDR3, the DNA is TGTGCCAGCAGTTTGTCGGGACAGATCTACGAGCAGTACTTC. Its translation: CASSLSGQIYEQYF. This chain uses TRBV27 with TRBJ2-7; 7 bases are shared with TRBD1. Trimming removed 3 bases from V and 3 bases from J; junction bases left unmatched: 5. Germline CDR1 MNHEY, CDR2 SMNVEV (reference sequence). The CDR3 is 14 amino acids.

The rearrangement uses TRBV4-1 and TRBJ2-7, with TRBD1 matching over 7 bases. Germline CDR1 and CDR2: MGHRA and YSYEKL. Germline trimming cut 0 bases from V and 2 bases from J; bases unmatched to any gene: 10. This CDR3 contains 17 residues. CDR3 DNA sequence: TGCGCCAGCAGCCAAGATAGTATTCAAACAGGGGCCTACGAGCAGTACTTC. Encoded protein: CASSQDSIQTGAYEQYF.

Written as DNA, the CDR3 is TGTGCCAGCAGCTTGGGCGCAGGATGGACCGGGGAGCTGTTTTTT. Translating gives CASSLGAGWTGELFF. The chain combines TRBV5-5 with TRBJ2-2; unclear D gene. The V gene lost 0 bases and the J gene lost 5 bases, with 11 bases spanning the gap. The CDR3 has 15 amino acids. The germline V gene has CDR1 SGHKS and CDR2 YYEKEE (reference sequence).

This clone is a singleton in its sample. The chain joins TRBV5-4 to TRBJ1-1, with TRBD1 as a possible D gene (6 bases). CDR3 size: 14 residues. V lost 4 bases and J lost 1, with 11 bases in between. CDR1 SGHNT and CDR2 YYREEE come from the germline V gene (reference sequence). The CDR3 sequence is CASSPQGTNTEAFF. The CDR3 nucleotides are TGTGCCAGCAGCCCACAGGGTACGAACACTGAAGCTTTCTTT.

The chain couples TRBV2 to TRBJ1-5, with a weak D call TRBD1 (5 bases). CDR3 size: 15 residues. The V end lost 6 bases, the J end lost 2 bases, and 14 bases lay between the germline ends. Germline CDR1 is SNHLY and CDR2 is FYNNEI. CDR3 DNA sequence: TGTGCCAGCAGAGAGGGACGTGGTGGCAATCAGCCCCAGCATTTT. This gives the protein CASREGRGGNQPQHF.